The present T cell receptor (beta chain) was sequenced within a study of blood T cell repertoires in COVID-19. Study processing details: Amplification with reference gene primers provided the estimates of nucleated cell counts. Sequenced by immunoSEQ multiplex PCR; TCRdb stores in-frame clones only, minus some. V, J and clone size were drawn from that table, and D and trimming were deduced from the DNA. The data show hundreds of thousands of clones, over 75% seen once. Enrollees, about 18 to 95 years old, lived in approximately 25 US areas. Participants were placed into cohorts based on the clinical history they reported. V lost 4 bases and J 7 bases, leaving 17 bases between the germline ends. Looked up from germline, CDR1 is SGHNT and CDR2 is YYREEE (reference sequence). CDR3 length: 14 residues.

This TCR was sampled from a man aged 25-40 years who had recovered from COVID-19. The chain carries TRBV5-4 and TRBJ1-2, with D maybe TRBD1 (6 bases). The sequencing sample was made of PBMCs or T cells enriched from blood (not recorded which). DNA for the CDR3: TGTGCCAGCAGCCGGGAACGGGGGGCCGGTGGCTACACCTTC. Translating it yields CASSRERGAGGYTF.